These 19 T cell receptor beta chains originate from one sample sequenced in a study of shared clonotypes between healthy human individuals. Sequencing was performed with immunoSEQ multiplex PCR; in TCRdb, only in-frame clones are kept and a portion is missing. In the table there are around 750,000 clones, approximately 79% of which are singletons. The sequenced sample consisted of memory CD4+ T cells sorted from blood. Indicated subset: CD45RA-negative fraction. The source of these receptors is a woman aged 25 to 39 in good health.

Concerning this clone: This CDR3 is also generated by other DNA sequences in the sample. The chain couples TRBV19 to TRBJ2-7; a possible D gene is TRBD2 (6 bases). This CDR3 spans 14 amino acids. CDR1 is LNHDA, CDR2 SQIVND, per germline (reference sequence). The V end was cut by 3 bases, the J end by 1 base, with 10 bases between. The CDR3 coding sequence is TGTGCCAGTAGTATGGTAGCGGCATCCTACGAGCAGTACTTC. Encoded protein: CASSMVAASYEQYF.

This chain joins TRBV5-1 and TRBJ2-3, with TRBD1 identical over 7 bases. Germline V gives CDR1 SGHRS, CDR2 YFSETQ. The CDR3 has 15 amino acids. Germline trimming cut 5 bases from V and 0 bases from J; bases unmatched to any gene: 6. For the CDR3, the DNA is TGCGCCAGCAGGATACAGGGGCTTAGCACAGATACGCAGTATTTT. Residues: CASRIQGLSTDTQYF.

The chain couples TRBV7-9 to TRBJ2-5, with TRBD2 identical over 8 bases. CDR1 and CDR2 from the germline V gene are SEHNR and FQNEAQ (reference sequence). V was pared by 1 base and J by 3 bases, with 4 bases of the junction left unmatched. The CDR3 has 15 amino acids. The DNA of the CDR3 is TGTGCCAGCAGCTTAGGAGCGGGAGTGGAAGAGACCCAGTACTTC. It is translated as CASSLGAGVEETQYF.

The sample holds a few counts of this clone. CDR3 nucleotide sequence: TGTGCCAGCAGAGGACCGTCCTCCTCCGGGGAGCAGTACTTC. It yields the protein CASRGPSSSGEQYF. This sequence joins TRBV28 and TRBJ2-7; no clear D. The ends were cut back, 6 bases at V and 7 bases at J, with 19 bases in the middle. Germline V gene data show CDR1 as MDHEN and CDR2 as SYDVKM. CDR3 size: 14 residues.

V is TRBV14 and J is TRBJ1-5; TRBD1 matches 8 bases. V dropped 0 bases and J dropped 2; count of bases not matched to a gene: 3. The V gene's germline CDR1 is SGHDN and CDR2 FVKESK. The CDR3 is 16 amino acids. DNA of the CDR3: TGTGCCAGCAGCCAAGATCGGACAGGGCGCAATCAGCCCCAGCATTTT. It yields the protein CASSQDRTGRNQPQHF.

The V and J genes are TRBV7-8 and TRBJ2-3; D possibly corresponds to TRBD2 (5 bases). V shed 0 bases and J shed 4 bases, with 11 bases lying between them. There are 15 residues in the CDR3. CDR1 SGHVS and CDR2 FQNEAQ come from the germline V gene. The CDR3 region is CASSLAILAPDTQYF. The CDR3, as DNA: TGTGCCAGCAGCTTAGCGATTCTAGCACCAGATACGCAGTATTTT.

This clone was observed a few times. The rearrangement joins TRBV7-9 to TRBJ2-5; D is perhaps TRBD2 (5 bases). CDR3 length: 14 amino acids. The ends were cut back, 6 bases at V and 4 bases at J, with 15 bases in the middle. Germline V CDR1 and CDR2: SEHNR, FQNEAQ (reference sequence). CDR3 sequence reads: CASRLGDTPETQYF. CDR3 sequence (DNA): TGTGCCAGCAGACTGGGAGACACTCCAGAGACCCAGTACTTC. Variable domain in full (rest from reference TRBV7-9 and TRBJ2-5): DTGVSQNPRHKITKRGQNVTFRCDPISEHNRLYWYRQTLGQGPEFLTYFQNEAQLEKSRLLSDRFSAERPKGSFSTLEIQRTEQGDSAMYLCASRLGDTPETQYFGPGTRLLVL.

This chain links TRBV5-1 with TRBJ2-1; 7 bases are shared with TRBD2. V lost 0 bases to trimming and J lost 8 bases; unmatched junction nucleotides: 11. Germline lookup yields CDR1 SGHRS and CDR2 YFSETQ. The CDR3 loop spans 16 amino acids. CDR3 region: CASSLGLAATRDEQFF. The CDR3 DNA reads as TGCGCCAGCAGCTTGGGGCTAGCGGCCACGAGGGATGAGCAGTTCTTC.

This sequence joins TRBV7-9 and TRBJ1-1; TRBD1 matches 7 bases. The germline gives CDR1 SEHNR, CDR2 FQNEAQ (reference sequence). The CDR3 covers 12 residues. Trimming at V came to 10 bases and at J to 2 bases, leaving 4 bases not matched to a gene. The CDR3 DNA follows: TGTGCCACCAAAGGGGGCAACACTGAAGCTTTCTTT. Residues: CATKGGNTEAFF.

This clone was observed a single time. The chain is built from TRBV30 and TRBJ2-5; D unresolved. In germline, CDR1 is GTSNPN, CDR2 SVGIG (reference sequence). CDR3 length: 13 residues. With 3 bases removed from V and 1 base from J, the gap between germline ends came to 9 bases. Written as DNA, the CDR3 is TGTGCCTGGAGAAAGGGATCCCAAGAGACCCAGTACTTC. Translated: CAWRKGSQETQYF.

The chain uses TRBV25-1 and TRBJ2-1; TRBD2 is a possible D gene (6 bases). Germline CDR1 reads MGHDK; CDR2 reads SYGVNS. This CDR3 has 14 amino acids. Trimming pared 5 bases from V and 4 bases from J, leaving 12 bases between. The CDR3 DNA sequence: TGTGCCAGCAGTTTCAGCGGGCCATACAATGAGCAGTTCTTC. As protein: CASSFSGPYNEQFF.

CDR3 loop: CASSSRGTLGSGEQYF. The CDR3 DNA reads as TGTGCCAGCAGTTCCCGCGGGACACTCGGTTCGGGGGAGCAGTACTTC. The chain links TRBV28 to TRBJ2-7; tentatively, D is TRBD1 or TRBD2 (6 bases each). Germline V lookup: CDR1 MDHEN, CDR2 SYDVKM. This CDR3 has 16 amino acids. V lost 4 bases and J lost 7, with 23 bases in between.

This chain joins TRBV2 and TRBJ1-5; D remains ambiguous. Germline CDR1 is SNHLY and CDR2 is FYNNEI. The CDR3 has 15 residues. V lost 1 base and J lost 7, with 14 bases in between. In DNA form, the CDR3 reads TGTGCCAGCAGTGAAGTGGGAAGGAAAGCCCAGCCCCAGCATTTT. The encoded protein is CASSEVGRKAQPQHF.

This clone was observed a few times. This chain connects TRBV14 to TRBJ1-1; D ambiguous. Per germline, CDR1 SGHDN and CDR2 FVKESK. This CDR3 comprises 15 residues. Deletions cut 1 base from V and 4 bases from J, with 13 bases between. Written as DNA, the CDR3 is TGTGCCAGCAGCCAAGTTTTTGGACTTGTCACTGAAGCTTTCTTT. It is translated as CASSQVFGLVTEAFF. Full variable domain (outside the CDR3, taken from reference TRBV14 and TRBJ1-1): EAGVTQFPSHSVIEKGQTVTLRCDPISGHDNLYWYRRVMGKEIKFLLHFVKESKQDESGMPNNRFLAERTGGTYSTLKVQPAELEDSGVYFCASSQVFGLVTEAFFGQGTRLTVV.

This rearrangement joins TRBV25-1 to TRBJ1-6; TRBD1 agrees at 7 bases. In germline, CDR1 is MGHDK, CDR2 SYGVNS. V shed 4 bases and J 5 bases; nucleotides not matched to a gene: 2. The CDR3 totals 14 residues. CDR3 in amino acids: CASSATGNNSPLHF. DNA of the CDR3: TGTGCCAGCAGTGCGACAGGGAATAATTCACCCCTCCACTTT.

This chain links TRBV5-4 with TRBJ2-4; possible D gene TRBD2, 5 bases. Germline V gives CDR1 SGHNT, CDR2 YYREEE (reference sequence). The CDR3 runs 14 residues. V lost 0 bases and J 5 bases, leaving 9 bases between the germline ends. The CDR3 sequence is CASSLDVAQNIQYF. In DNA form, the CDR3 reads TGTGCCAGCAGCTTGGATGTAGCGCAAAACATTCAGTACTTC. Combining the CDR3 with reference TRBV5-4 and TRBJ2-4 gives the whole variable domain ETGVTQSPTHLIKTRGQQVTLRCSSQSGHNTVSWYQQALGQGPQFIFQYYREEENGRGNFPPRFSGLQFPNYSSELNVNALELDDSALYLCASSLDVAQNIQYFGAGTRLSVL.

This clone came up a few times. The chain has TRBV5-1 and TRBJ2-7, with TRBD2 identical over 9 bases. CDR3 length: 14 amino acids. Germline V gene sequence: CDR1 SGHRS, CDR2 YFSETQ. The V and J ends lost 5 bases and 2 bases, in that order; junction bases with no gene match: 5. The CDR3 sequence: CASSKTSGPYEQYF. CDR3 nucleotide sequence: TGCGCCAGCAGTAAGACTAGCGGTCCCTACGAGCAGTACTTC.

This clone was counted a few times. V is TRBV19 and J is TRBJ2-2; D perhaps matches TRBD2 (6 bases). Trimming removed 2 bases from V and 2 bases from J, with 15 bases in between. CDR1 and CDR2 from the germline V gene are LNHDA and SQIVND (reference sequence). CDR3 length equals 17 residues. The CDR3, as DNA: TGTGCCAGTAGTATATCCCCGGCTAGCGATAACACCGGGGAGCTGTTTTTT. Protein product: CASSISPASDNTGELFF. Using reference TRBV19 and TRBJ2-2 for the parts outside the CDR3, the full variable domain is DGGITQSPKYLFRKEGQNVTLSCEQNLNHDAMYWYRQDPGQGLRLIYYSQIVNDFQKGDIAEGYSVSREKKESFPLTVTSAQKNPTAFYLCASSISPASDNTGELFFGEGSRLTVL.

V and J are TRBV4-2 and TRBJ2-7; TRBD2 matches 11 bases. The J segment lost 5 bases and the V segment lost 3 bases, leaving 9 bases of the junction unmatched. The CDR3 sequence is 16 residues long. Per the germline V gene, CDR1 is LGHNA and CDR2 is YNFKEQ. The CDR3 loop is CASSQGTSGRSNEQYF. The CDR3, as DNA: TGTGCCAGCAGCCAGGGTACTAGCGGGAGATCCAACGAGCAGTACTTC.